A selection of T cell receptor beta chains follows, all from one sample in a study of post-analysis software for immune sequencing data. TCRdb used MiXCR to reprocess the PCR reads, holding one entry per CDR3 protein. The sample yields around 500,000 distinct CDR3 sequences, around 36% seen once. Material: blood. The receptors were gathered from a girl under 18 with multiple sclerosis. CDR3s include the opening cysteine and the closing phenylalanine or tryptophan. A D gene is named only where the DNA matches it firmly. Clone size is shown for a subset of rows, as once, few, many or a class of expanded clone.

d_call,clone_size,v_call,j_call,cdr3_nt,cdr3_aa
.,.,TRBV28,TRBJ1-1,TGTGCCAGCAGTTTGGCAACACGGGAAGCTTTCTTT,CASSLATREAFF
.,.,TRBV25-1,TRBJ1-2,TGTGCCAGCAGTGCTCCGGGGAATGGCTACACCTTC,CASSAPGNGYTF
TRBD2,few,TRBV5-1,TRBJ2-1,TGCGCCAGCAGCGTTGGGACTAGCGCTTTTAATGAGCAGTTCTTC,CASSVGTSAFNEQFF
TRBD2,few,TRBV9,TRBJ2-3,TGTGCCAGCAGCGAGGATAGCGGGCTGAGCACAGATACGCAGTATTTT,CASSEDSGLSTDTQYF
.,few,TRBV20-1,TRBJ2-1,TGCAGTGCTTTCGGGGTTGGACTAATGTACAATGAGCAGTTCTTC,CSAFGVGLMYNEQFF
.,few,TRBV15,TRBJ1-1,TGTGCCACCAGCAGAGGGGACACTGAAGCTTTCTTT,CATSRGDTEAFF
.,.,TRBV20-1,TRBJ2-5,TGCAGTGCTACCCCCAGTCACAGACAAGAGACCCAGTACTTC,CSATPSHRQETQYF
.,many,TRBV7-2,TRBJ1-2,TGTGCCAGCAGCGTCCAGGGTCAGTCCTATGGCTACACCTTC,CASSVQGQSYGYTF
.,few,TRBV20-1,TRBJ2-3,TGCAGTGCCGAAACGGGTACGGGGACAGATACGCAGTATTTT,CSAETGTGTDTQYF
.,.,TRBV6-5,TRBJ2-2,TGTGCCAGCAGTTACACCAGGGTCACCGGGGAGCTGTTTTTT,CASSYTRVTGELFF
.,.,TRBV20-1,TRBJ1-1,TGCAGTGCTAGAGGGGGGTCGGGGATGAACACTGAAGCTTTCTTT,CSARGGSGMNTEAFF
TRBD1,few,TRBV25-1,TRBJ2-7,TGTGCCAGCAGTGAATGTGGAAAACGGACAGGGGGCTTTTACGAGCAGTACTTC,CASSECGKRTGGFYEQYF
.,.,TRBV3-1,TRBJ2-5,TGTGCCAGCAGCCAAGATCCAGGACCGGCGACCCAGTACTTC,CASSQDPGPATQYF
.,.,TRBV4-2,TRBJ2-3,TGTGCCAGCAGCCAAGATTCAACCGGGACACCTTTAACAGATACGCAGTATTTT,CASSQDSTGTPLTDTQYF
.,once,TRBV5-1,TRBJ2-6,TGCGCCAGCAGCTGGCAAAGCGCTGGGGCCAACGTCCTGACTTTC,CASSWQSAGANVLTF
.,few,TRBV4-1,TRBJ2-5,TGCGCCAGCAGCCAACCCGGGCGGACCCAGTACTTC,CASSQPGRTQYF
.,.,TRBV5-1,TRBJ2-7,TGCGCCAGCAGCGTGGCAAGACCTCCGTCCGAGCAGTACTTC,CASSVARPPSEQYF
TRBD2,.,TRBV7-2,TRBJ2-5,TGTGCCAGCAGAACAGGACTAGCGGGGGAGACCCAGTACTTC,CASRTGLAGETQYF
TRBD1,.,TRBV29-1,TRBJ2-7,TGCAGCGTTGAAGGAGGACAGGGAAGCGAGCAGTACTTC,CSVEGGQGSEQYF
TRBD1,few,TRBV25-1,TRBJ2-5,TGTGCCAGCAGTGAATACGGGACAGGGACCAAAGAGACCCAGTACTTC,CASSEYGTGTKETQYF
.,.,TRBV7-3,TRBJ2-7,TGTGCCAGCAGCTTTTACGGTGGTTACGAGCAGTACTTC,CASSFYGGYEQYF
TRBD1,.,TRBV10-3,TRBJ1-5,TGTGCCATCAGGGACGGGACAGAAAATCAGCCCCAGCATTTT,CAIRDGTENQPQHF
TRBD1,.,TRBV14,TRBJ2-7,TGTGCCAGCAGCCGAACAGGGGTAGCGTACGAGCAGTACTTC,CASSRTGVAYEQYF
.,.,TRBV11-2,TRBJ2-3,TGTGCCAGCAGCTTTCGGCAGGGTGGGAGCACAGATACGCAGTATTTT,CASSFRQGGSTDTQYF
.,few,TRBV7-9,TRBJ1-2,TGTGCCAGCAGGGCCAAGGGGTTGGATGGCTACACCTTC,CASRAKGLDGYTF
TRBD2,.,TRBV6-1,TRBJ2-3,TGTGCCAGCAGCCCCTTAGCGGGGCCTAGCACAGATACGCAGTATTTT,CASSPLAGPSTDTQYF
.,.,TRBV5-1,TRBJ1-5,TGCGCCAGCAGCTTGCTATCGAGGGTCAGACAGCCCCAGCATTTT,CASSLLSRVRQPQHF
.,.,TRBV24-1,TRBJ2-7,TGTGCCACCAGTGTGGCAGCCTCCTACGAGCAGTACTTC,CATSVAASYEQYF
.,few,TRBV4-1,TRBJ1-5,TGCGCCAGCAGCCCCCGGGAGATCAATCAGCCCCAGCATTTT,CASSPREINQPQHF
TRBD2,few,TRBV7-8,TRBJ2-5,TGTGCCAGCAGCTCCCCCGTGGTAGCGGGGGGGCTCGAGACCCAGTACTTC,CASSSPVVAGGLETQYF
TRBD1,.,TRBV25-1,TRBJ1-2,TGTGCCAGCAGTGACCCCTCGACAGGGGGCGCGTATGGCTACACCTTC,CASSDPSTGGAYGYTF
.,.,TRBV18,TRBJ2-5,TGTGCCAGCTCACTACAGAACGGGCAAGAGACCCAGTACTTC,CASSLQNGQETQYF
.,few,TRBV5-1,TRBJ2-3,TGCGCCAGCAGCTTGGGATGGGGCCTTCCGGATGATACGCAGTATTTT,CASSLGWGLPDDTQYF
.,.,TRBV6-1,TRBJ2-4,TGTGCCAGCAGTGAAGAAAATTACGGCAAAAACATTCAGTACTTC,CASSEENYGKNIQYF
.,few,TRBV7-2,TRBJ2-5,TGTGCCAGCAGCTGGACTATTATGGGCCAAGAGACCCAGTACTTC,CASSWTIMGQETQYF
TRBD1,.,TRBV7-8,TRBJ2-7,TGTGCCAGCAGCTTAGCCCGACAGGGTCCCTACGAGCAGTACTTC,CASSLARQGPYEQYF
TRBD2,few,TRBV7-7,TRBJ2-3,TGTGCTAGCAGCGAAACTAGCGGGGGGATAGATACGCAGTATTTT,CASSETSGGIDTQYF
TRBD1,.,TRBV5-1,TRBJ2-1,TGCGCCAGCAGCTGGGGACAGGGGAGTGAGCAGTTCTTC,CASSWGQGSEQFF
.,many,TRBV7-9,TRBJ2-1,TGTGCCAGCAGCTTGACGGGGGAGTGGAACAATGAGCAGTTCTTC,CASSLTGEWNNEQFF
.,.,TRBV5-1,TRBJ2-4,TGCGCCAGCAGCTTGGAGGTCAGGCTGGGGGACATTCAGTACTTC,CASSLEVRLGDIQYF
.,few,TRBV10-3,TRBJ2-2,TGTGCCATCAGTGAGTTAGGGGAAACAACCCCAACCGGGGAGCTGTTTTTT,CAISELGETTPTGELFF
TRBD2,many,TRBV5-1,TRBJ2-1,TGCGCCAGCAGCTTGGGGAACCCACTAGCGGGGGGATACAATGAGCAGTTCTTC,CASSLGNPLAGGYNEQFF
TRBD2,.,TRBV5-1,TRBJ2-1,TGCGCCAGCAGCTTTGGAGGGACTAGCGCCTACAATGAGCAGTTCTTC,CASSFGGTSAYNEQFF
.,.,TRBV5-1,TRBJ1-2,TGCGCCAGCAGCTTGGACGTCGGGGCGAGAAACTATGGCTGCACCTTC,CASSLDVGARNYGCTF
TRBD2,few,TRBV20-1,TRBJ2-2,TGCAGTGCTAGAGATGGGACTAGCGGGGGGAACACCGGGGAGCTGTTTTTT,CSARDGTSGGNTGELFF
TRBD2,few,TRBV7-9,TRBJ2-5,TGTGCCAGCAGCGGCGGGACTAGCGGGGCCAGGTACCAAGAGACCCAGTACTTC,CASSGGTSGARYQETQYF
.,.,TRBV12-3/TRBV12-4,TRBJ2-3,TGTGCCAGCAGTTTATGGCGGAACAACGGGGATACGCAGTATTTT,CASSLWRNNGDTQYF
.,.,TRBV3-1,TRBJ1-1,TGTGCCAGCAGCCAAGATAGGAGAGTTTCAACTTTCTTT,CASSQDRRVSTFF
.,few,TRBV11-1,TRBJ2-1,TGTGCCAGCAGCCCCCGGACGAGCTTTATCAATGAGCAGTTCTTC,CASSPRTSFINEQFF